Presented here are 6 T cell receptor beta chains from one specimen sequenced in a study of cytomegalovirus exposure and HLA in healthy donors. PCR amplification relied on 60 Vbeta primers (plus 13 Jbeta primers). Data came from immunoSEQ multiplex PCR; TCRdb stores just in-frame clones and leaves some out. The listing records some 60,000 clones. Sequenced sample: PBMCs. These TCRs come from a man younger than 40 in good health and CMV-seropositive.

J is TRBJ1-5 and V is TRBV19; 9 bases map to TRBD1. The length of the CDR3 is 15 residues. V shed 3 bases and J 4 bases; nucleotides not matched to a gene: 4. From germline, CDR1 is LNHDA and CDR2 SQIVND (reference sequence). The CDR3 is CASSIAGTGNQPQHF. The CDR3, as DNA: TGTGCCAGTAGTATCGCCGGGACAGGGAATCAGCCCCAGCATTTT.

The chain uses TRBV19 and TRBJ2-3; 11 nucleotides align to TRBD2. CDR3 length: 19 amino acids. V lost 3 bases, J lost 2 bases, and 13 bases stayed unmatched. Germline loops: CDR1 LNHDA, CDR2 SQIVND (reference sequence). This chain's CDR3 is CASSIRGGLAGGNTDTQYF. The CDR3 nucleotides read TGTGCCAGTAGTATTAGGGGAGGACTAGCGGGTGGGAACACAGATACGCAGTATTTT.

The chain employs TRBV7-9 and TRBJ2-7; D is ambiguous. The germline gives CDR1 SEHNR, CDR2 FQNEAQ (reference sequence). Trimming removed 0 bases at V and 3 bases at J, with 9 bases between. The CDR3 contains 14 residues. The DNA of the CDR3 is TGTGCCAGCAGCTTAGCGAGCGACCGCTACGAGCAGTACTTC. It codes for CASSLASDRYEQYF.

This CDR3 reads CASSLEGTGGYEQYF. CDR3 sequence (DNA): TGTGCCAGCAGCTTAGAGGGGACGGGGGGCTACGAGCAGTACTTC. The chain employs TRBV7-6 and TRBJ2-7; 7 nucleotides align to TRBD2. Germline assignment: CDR1 SGHVS and CDR2 FNYEAQ. The CDR3 runs 15 residues. With 1 base clipped from V and 3 bases from J, the junction kept 6 bases outside the gene matches.

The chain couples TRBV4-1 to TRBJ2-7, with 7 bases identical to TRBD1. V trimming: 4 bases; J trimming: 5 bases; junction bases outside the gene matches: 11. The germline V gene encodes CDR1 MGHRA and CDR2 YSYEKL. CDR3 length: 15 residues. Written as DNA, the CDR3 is TGCGCCAGCAGCCCAGCGGACAGGCCGGATCACGAGCAGTACTTC. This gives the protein CASSPADRPDHEQYF.

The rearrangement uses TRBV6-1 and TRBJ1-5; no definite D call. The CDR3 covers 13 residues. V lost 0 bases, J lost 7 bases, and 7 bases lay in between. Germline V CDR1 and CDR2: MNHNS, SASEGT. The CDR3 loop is CASSEAEDQPQHF. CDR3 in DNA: TGTGCCAGCAGTGAAGCGGAGGACCAGCCCCAGCATTTT.